Shown below are 29 T cell receptor beta chains from a single sample sequenced in a study of CD8+ T cells in alopecia areata. Once RNA had been extracted, it was reverse transcribed into cDNA to act as the sequencing template. The data were produced by immunoSEQ multiplex PCR, yet TCRdb's version contains in-frame clones alone and is incomplete. The data contain 110,000 or so clones, 45% to 70% of them singletons. The sample was CD8+ T cells sorted from blood. The receptors were gathered from a human donor in good health.

The chain is built from TRBV28 and TRBJ2-5, with TRBD2 matching 9 bases. The CDR3 loop spans 15 amino acids. Germline loops: CDR1 MDHEN, CDR2 SYDVKM. V trimming: 4 bases; J trimming: 2 bases; junction bases outside the gene matches: 5. DNA of the CDR3: TGTGCCAGCAGTTGGCTAGCGGGGACTCAAGAGACCCAGTACTTC. Its translation: CASSWLAGTQETQYF.

This clone has a handful of counts. V gene TRBV19 combines with J gene TRBJ2-3; D is unresolved. Per the germline V gene, CDR1 is LNHDA and CDR2 is SQIVND (reference sequence). The CDR3 spans 15 residues. V gave up 1 base and J gave up 2 bases, with 10 bases separating them. The DNA of the CDR3 is TGTGCCAGTAGTATAGCGGCCGGTTACACAGATACGCAGTATTTT. This codes for CASSIAAGYTDTQYF.

The chain is built from TRBV10-1 and TRBJ2-3; TRBD1 matches 9 bases. The CDR3 contains 18 residues. Germline CDR1 and CDR2: WNHNN and SYGVQD (reference sequence). V lost 2 bases and J lost 4; bases outside the gene matches: 13. The CDR3 region is CASSEDAGTGSLSDTQYF. CDR3 sequence (DNA): TGCGCCAGCAGTGAGGACGCCGGGACAGGGTCATTATCAGATACGCAGTATTTT.

The CDR3 DNA follows: TGTGCCAGCAGCCCTAGGGGGGCTGGCACAGATACGCAGTATTTT. It yields the protein CASSPRGAGTDTQYF. The rearrangement uses TRBV14 and TRBJ2-3, with D perhaps assigned TRBD1 or TRBD2 (6 bases each). The CDR3 extends over 15 amino acids. V was pared by 4 bases and J by 1 base, with 12 bases between. From germline, CDR1 is SGHDN and CDR2 FVKESK.

This clone was observed once. The chain carries TRBV29-1 and TRBJ2-1, with TRBD2 matching 7 bases. Germline lookup yields CDR1 SQVTM and CDR2 ANQGSEA. With V trimmed by 6 bases and J by 3 bases, 5 bases remained unmatched. This CDR3 comprises 13 residues. The CDR3 is CSVPGLIYNEQFF. Written as DNA, the CDR3 is TGCAGCGTCCCGGGACTAATCTACAATGAGCAGTTCTTC.

The chain couples TRBV5-1 to TRBJ1-2, with D unresolved. CDR3 size: 13 residues. Trimming left V 2 bases short and J 4 bases short, with 9 bases between. The V gene's germline CDR1 is SGHRS and CDR2 YFSETQ. CDR3 bases: TGCGCCAGCAGCTTCGGCCTCCCCTATGGCTACACCTTC. The encoded protein is CASSFGLPYGYTF. The full variable domain, its missing parts supplied by reference TRBV5-1 and TRBJ1-2, is KAGVTQTPRYLIKTRGQQVTLSCSPISGHRSVSWYQQTPGQGLQFLFEYFSETQRNKGNFPGRFSGRQFSNSRSEMNVSTLELGDSALYLCASSFGLPYGYTFGSGTRLTVV.

This chain joins TRBV27 and TRBJ2-1; TRBD2 matches at 11 bases. Germline V gene sequence: CDR1 MNHEY, CDR2 SMNVEV (reference sequence). J was trimmed by 6 bases and V by 4 bases; bases with no gene match: 5. CDR3 length: 15 amino acids. The DNA of the CDR3 is TGTGCCAGCAGTTACTATAGCGGGGGGGCCAATGAGCAGTTCTTC. Amino acids: CASSYYSGGANEQFF.

The J gene is TRBJ1-1, the V gene TRBV28; TRBD1 is a possible D gene (5 bases). V was trimmed by 2 bases and J by 8 bases, leaving 9 bases between them. The CDR3 sequence is 12 residues long. Germline CDR1 is MDHEN and CDR2 is SYDVKM. The CDR3 protein is CASSLPWGEAFF. The DNA for the CDR3 is TGTGCCAGCAGTTTACCTTGGGGCGAAGCTTTCTTT.

The genes are TRBV27 and TRBJ2-7; TRBD2 agrees at 8 bases. V shed 5 bases and J 5 bases; nucleotides not matched to a gene: 11. Germline V lookup: CDR1 MNHEY, CDR2 SMNVEV (reference sequence). The CDR3 spans 15 residues. The CDR3 coding sequence is TGTGCCAGCAGTGACGGGGGGGCGTTTCCCCACGAGCAGTACTTC. It translates to CASSDGGAFPHEQYF.

This clone was recorded many times. One end of the junction is discordant with germline, which a read error may explain. This specimen includes other DNA sequences encoding the same CDR3. This chain joins TRBV7-9 and TRBJ2-1; 12 bases line up with TRBD2. Germline V CDR1 and CDR2: SEHNR, FQNEAQ (reference sequence). CDR3 size: 16 residues. The CDR3: CASSQRLAGDHNEQFF. CDR3 bases: TGCGCCAGCAGTCAGAGACTAGCGGGGGACCACAATGAGCAGTTCTTC.

This chain joins TRBV13 and TRBJ2-2, with D perhaps matching TRBD1 (6 bases). The CDR3 is made up of 15 amino acids. Germline CDR1 is PRHDT and CDR2 is FYEKMQ (reference sequence). Trimming stripped 0 bases from V and 1 base from J, with 6 bases between. As DNA, the CDR3 is TGTGCCAGCAGCTTAGGACAGGGGAACACCGGGGAGCTGTTTTTT. Residues: CASSLGQGNTGELFF.

The rearrangement links TRBV4-2 to TRBJ1-5; D is unresolved. Looked up from germline, CDR1 is LGHNA and CDR2 is YNFKEQ. This CDR3 contains 13 residues. Between the trimmed V and J ends, which lost 4 bases and 4 bases, there was a span of 8 bases. DNA of the CDR3: TGTGCCAGCAGCCCAGACGGTAATCAGCCCCAGCATTTT. This codes for CASSPDGNQPQHF.

The genes are TRBV4-1 and TRBJ1-5; no clear D gene. Germline V lookup: CDR1 MGHRA, CDR2 YSYEKL. This CDR3 contains 13 residues. Trimming shortened V by 1 base and J by 4 bases, and 5 bases separated the two germline ends. CDR3 amino acids: CASSQVKNQPQHF. The CDR3 DNA sequence: TGCGCCAGCAGCCAAGTGAAAAATCAGCCCCAGCATTTT.

V and J are TRBV9 and TRBJ2-1, with 10 positions matching TRBD2. Germline V lookup: CDR1 SGDLS, CDR2 YYNGEE. The CDR3 sequence is 16 residues long. J was trimmed by 8 bases and V by 7 bases; bases with no gene match: 15. The CDR3 nucleotides are TGTGCCAGCGACCCCAACGGAGTAGCGGGGGGCCATGAGCAGTTCTTC. The encoded protein is CASDPNGVAGGHEQFF.

Here the CDR3 reads CATSGTGGRGAYEQYF. The CDR3 region has the DNA TGTGCCACCAGCGGAACGGGGGGCAGGGGCGCCTACGAGCAGTACTTC. The rearrangement uses TRBV15 and TRBJ2-7, with D possibly matching TRBD2 (7 bases). Germline-derived CDR1 and CDR2 are LNHNV and YYDKDF (reference sequence). V was cut by 5 bases and J by 2 bases, with 19 bases left in between. CDR3 length: 16 residues.

The rearrangement joins TRBV28 to TRBJ2-7, with a weak D call TRBD1 (5 bases). V was cut by 8 bases and J by 4 bases, with 15 bases left in between. The CDR3 loop spans 13 amino acids. The germline gives CDR1 MDHEN, CDR2 SYDVKM. The CDR3 is CASWAGNGYEQYF. CDR3 bases: TGTGCCAGCTGGGCAGGGAATGGTTACGAGCAGTACTTC.

V and J are TRBV4-3 and TRBJ1-6; no reliable D call. V was pared by 3 bases and J by 10 bases, with 19 bases between. Per germline, CDR1 LGHNA and CDR2 YSLEER. The CDR3 extends over 16 amino acids. The CDR3 nucleotides are TGCGCCAGCAGCCAGGGTCCCCGCGGCAGGCACTCACCCCTCCACTTT. Protein sequence: CASSQGPRGRHSPLHF.

The V gene is TRBV28, the J gene TRBJ2-3; 7 positions agree with TRBD1. CDR1 and CDR2 from the germline V gene are MDHEN and SYDVKM. The V and J ends lost 7 bases and 1 base, in that order; junction bases with no gene match: 8. This CDR3 is 15 amino acids long. The CDR3 spells CASNRDRRGTDTQYF. CDR3 sequence (DNA): TGTGCCAGCAATCGGGACAGACGAGGCACAGATACGCAGTATTTT.

This rearrangement joins TRBV4-1 to TRBJ2-7; TRBD2 might be the D (5 bases). CDR3 length: 17 residues. Trimming took off 1 base at V and 4 bases at J, with 20 bases between the two ends. Germline CDR1 is MGHRA and CDR2 is YSYEKL. The CDR3 loop is CASSQASGSTAPYEQYF. The CDR3 DNA reads TGCGCCAGCAGCCAAGCCTCTGGGAGTACAGCCCCATACGAGCAGTACTTC.

In nucleotides, the CDR3 is TGCAGCGTTGAACCCCGGGGGCAGGGCACCGGGGAGCTGTTTTTT. Translation gives CSVEPRGQGTGELFF. The rearrangement joins TRBV29-1 to TRBJ2-2; perhaps D is TRBD1 or TRBD2 (6 bases each). This CDR3 is built from 15 residues. Between the trimmed V and J ends, which lost 2 bases and 4 bases, there was a span of 14 bases. Germline CDR1 reads SQVTM; CDR2 reads ANQGSEA.

This clone was found a few times. The chain uses TRBV25-1 and TRBJ2-5, with 8 bases lining up with TRBD2. CDR3 size: 17 residues. With 8 bases clipped from V and 4 bases from J, the junction kept 18 bases outside the gene matches. Germline loops: CDR1 MGHDK, CDR2 SYGVNS. CDR3 protein: CASQEGFGPAGGETQYF. In DNA, the CDR3 is TGTGCCAGCCAAGAAGGGTTCGGCCCCGCGGGAGGAGAGACCCAGTACTTC.

The genes are TRBV9 and TRBJ2-5; the match to TRBD1 covers 9 bases. Germline V gene lookup returns CDR1 SGDLS and CDR2 YYNGEE. V shed 4 bases and J 1 base; nucleotides not matched to a gene: 2. The CDR3 has 14 residues. CDR3 region: CASSTQGAQETQYF. The CDR3 DNA sequence: TGTGCCAGCAGCACACAGGGGGCCCAAGAGACCCAGTACTTC.

The genes are TRBV5-1 and TRBJ2-7; TRBD1 might be the D (5 bases). From germline, CDR1 is SGHRS and CDR2 YFSETQ. This CDR3 comprises 14 residues. Trimming removed 4 bases from V and 3 bases from J, with 14 bases in between. The CDR3, as DNA: TGCGCCAGCAGCCCGGACATCTCTGGCTACGAGCAGTACTTC. This encodes CASSPDISGYEQYF.

The V call is TRBV27, the J call TRBJ2-1, with no clear D. Germline V CDR1 and CDR2: MNHEY, SMNVEV (reference sequence). The CDR3 has 11 amino acids. The V end was cut by 2 bases, the J end by 7 bases, with 3 bases between. The CDR3 protein is CASSLRNEQFF. Written as DNA, the CDR3 is TGTGCCAGCAGTTTACGGAATGAGCAGTTCTTC.

V is TRBV7-2 and J is TRBJ2-7; 8 nucleotides line up with TRBD2. Germline CDR1 and CDR2: SGHTA and FQGNSA. V shed 3 bases, J shed 1 base, and the junction held 5 bases outside the gene matches. The CDR3 length is 15 residues. This CDR3 is CASSLAGGPSYEQYF. The DNA of the CDR3 is TGTGCCAGCAGCTTGGCGGGGGGTCCTTCCTACGAGCAGTACTTC.

The chain combines TRBV19 with TRBJ1-5, with 8 bases lining up with TRBD1. Germline V gene data show CDR1 as LNHDA and CDR2 as SQIVND (reference sequence). The CDR3 has 14 residues. Trimming cost V 6 bases and J 1 base; bases outside gene matches: 2. CDR3 sequence reads: CASRDRVSNQPQHF. The DNA for the CDR3 is TGTGCCAGTAGGGACAGGGTGAGCAATCAGCCCCAGCATTTT.

This sequence joins TRBV5-1 and TRBJ2-7; 9 positions agree with TRBD1. Trimming removed 1 base from V and 4 bases from J; junction bases left unmatched: 3. Germline CDR1 reads SGHRS; CDR2 reads YFSETQ. The CDR3 totals 14 residues. The CDR3 protein is CASSLSGQGYEQYF. The CDR3 bases are TGCGCCAGCAGCTTGTCAGGACAGGGGTACGAGCAGTACTTC.

The chain is built from TRBV2 and TRBJ2-7, with 10 bases fitting TRBD1. The CDR3 loop spans 13 amino acids. CDR1 is SNHLY, CDR2 FYNNEI, per germline. V trimming: 5 bases; J trimming: 5 bases; junction bases outside the gene matches: 3. For the CDR3, the DNA is TGTGCCAGCAGTAGGGACAGGGGAGACGAGCAGTACTTC. This codes for CASSRDRGDEQYF.

A single count supports this clone. V and J are TRBV5-6 and TRBJ2-1, with D maybe TRBD2 (5 bases). Germline lookup yields CDR1 SGHDT and CDR2 YYEEEE. V was shortened by 3 bases and J by 6 bases, with 25 bases between the two germline ends. This CDR3 is 18 amino acids long. Written as DNA, the CDR3 is TGTGCCAGCAGCTGGCTAGTGTGGGAGAAAAGTCCAAGCAATGAGCAGTTCTTC. Amino acid sequence: CASSWLVWEKSPSNEQFF.